What follows is one TCR beta chain and its context. V lost 2 bases to trimming and J lost 4 bases, with 18 bases between them. Germline V CDR1 and CDR2: SEHNR, FQNEAQ (reference sequence). The CDR3 extends over 17 amino acids. The record originates from a study of shared clonotypes between healthy human individuals. Only CD45RO-negative cells positively selected for CCR7 counted as naive CD8 cells, so terminally differentiated effector memory CD45RA+ cells were excluded. Sequenced by immunoSEQ multiplex PCR; TCRdb stores in-frame clones only, minus some. This table has 2 million to 2.5 million clones, 85% to 95% appearing once.

The TCR originated in a man between 18 and 29 years old in good health. The sample consisted of naive CD8+ T cells sorted from blood. The chain has TRBV7-9 and TRBJ2-1; D ambiguous. The CDR3 nucleotides read TGTGCCAGCAGCTTAAAGGAAGAGTCCCATTCTTACAATGAGCAGTTCTTC. Its protein product is CASSLKEESHSYNEQFF.